Listed below are T cell receptor beta chains from one sample, sequenced in a study of T-cell reconstitution after alpha-beta-depleted transplantation in children. MiXCR, applied by TCRdb to the PCR reads, yields one record per CDR3 protein. Of 150,000 to 200,000 distinct CDR3 sequences listed, more than 14% are singletons. Sequencing was performed on PBMCs from the stem cell graft donor, taken from the stem cell graft. The receptor source for this set is a human donor who donated a stem cell graft to a child with acute lymphoblastic leukemia. The CDR3 runs from the conserved cysteine through the conserved F or W. Each record gives: V gene, CDR3 protein.

v_call: TRBV5-4; cdr3_aa: CASSLDVSSYNEQFF
v_call: TRBV11-2; cdr3_aa: CASSKSGGEYNEQFF
v_call: TRBV7-6; cdr3_aa: CASSSSGANVLTF
v_call: TRBV20-1; cdr3_aa: CSARSGGSTDTQYF
v_call: TRBV29-1; cdr3_aa: CSVVRTGNEKLFF
v_call: TRBV7-9; cdr3_aa: CASSDGQGGDTQYF
v_call: TRBV20-1; cdr3_aa: CSVFRSGRDYNEQFF
v_call: TRBV19; cdr3_aa: CASSPGGQGYNEQFF
v_call: TRBV19; cdr3_aa: CASSIDHRGTYEQYF
v_call: TRBV10-3; cdr3_aa: CAISELVGPRAGELFF
v_call: TRBV7-9; cdr3_aa: CASSLPGLAKNIQYF
v_call: TRBV11-2; cdr3_aa: CASSLDRETSLSGELFF
v_call: TRBV10-3; cdr3_aa: CAIERGGRRKSTDTQYF
v_call: TRBV20-1; cdr3_aa: CSALQGYEQYF
v_call: TRBV5-1; cdr3_aa: CASSSYEDGLSYEQYF
v_call: TRBV7-8; cdr3_aa: CASSVDRGRGYTF
v_call: TRBV20-1; cdr3_aa: CSATPGYGTEAFF
v_call: TRBV18; cdr3_aa: CASSPGSSLNTEAFF
v_call: TRBV18; cdr3_aa: CASSPRSQGETQYF
v_call: TRBV11-2; cdr3_aa: CASSSLPWGREDALDYGYTF
v_call: TRBV7-9; cdr3_aa: CASSQGGSLMGYQPQHF
v_call: TRBV12-3/TRBV12-4; cdr3_aa: CASSDGTFWEDGYTF
v_call: TRBV28; cdr3_aa: CASTISGQRLYGSPLHF
v_call: TRBV12-3/TRBV12-4; cdr3_aa: CASSFGVGGGRETQYF
v_call: TRBV20-1; cdr3_aa: CSARDLGGPGNEQFF